One sample yielded the 10 T cell receptor beta chains listed below, sequenced in a study of blood T cell repertoires in COVID-19. Only in-frame clones appear in the TCRdb table, and some are missing; sequencing was by immunoSEQ multiplex PCR. The table lists 250,000 to 300,000 clones, more than 70% of them singletons. The sequenced sample consisted of peripheral blood. Receptor source: a woman younger than 45 with COVID-19, enrolled during active disease.

The rearrangement uses TRBV27 and TRBJ1-1, with 9 bases aligning to TRBD1. The CDR3 extends over 11 amino acids. The ends lost 8 bases at V and 10 bases at J; junction bases unmatched: 5. Germline-derived CDR1 and CDR2 are MNHEY and SMNVEV (reference sequence). CDR3 residues: CASLDRGRAFF. The CDR3 DNA follows: TGTGCCAGCCTCGACAGGGGGAGAGCTTTCTTT.

The V gene is TRBV4-3, the J gene TRBJ1-5, with 9 nucleotides matching TRBD1. The ends lost 2 bases at V and 0 bases at J; junction bases unmatched: 11. The CDR3 length is 19 residues. From germline, CDR1 is LGHNA and CDR2 YSLEER. The CDR3 spells CASSQWWDRASDSNQPQHF. The CDR3 DNA reads TGCGCCAGCAGCCAATGGTGGGACAGGGCGTCAGATAGCAATCAGCCCCAGCATTTT.

This clone was counted once. The J gene is TRBJ2-3, the V gene TRBV5-1, with TRBD2 matching 7 bases. V lost 4 bases and J lost 1; bases outside the gene matches: 6. The CDR3 extends over 15 amino acids. Germline CDR1 SGHRS, CDR2 YFSETQ. The CDR3 loop reads CASSDGGSRTDTQYF. In nucleotides, the CDR3 is TGCGCCAGCAGCGACGGCGGGAGTCGCACAGATACGCAGTATTTT. Drawing the rest from reference TRBV5-1 and TRBJ2-3, the complete variable domain is KAGVTQTPRYLIKTRGQQVTLSCSPISGHRSVSWYQQTPGQGLQFLFEYFSETQRNKGNFPGRFSGRQFSNSRSEMNVSTLELGDSALYLCASSDGGSRTDTQYFGPGTRLTVL.

This rearrangement joins TRBV18 to TRBJ1-1; TRBD1 is a possible D gene (5 bases). The ends were cut back, 5 bases at V and 5 bases at J, with 15 bases in the middle. This CDR3 region has 14 residues. Germline values: CDR1 KGHSH, CDR2 LQKENI. As DNA, the CDR3 is TGTGCCAGCTCAGGGGGGACTAGCGGGACTGAAGCTTTCTTT. Amino acids: CASSGGTSGTEAFF.

This chain links TRBV3-1 (or the pseudogene TRBV3-2) with TRBJ2-1; weak D call: TRBD2 (6 bases). The V end lost 4 bases, the J end lost 3 bases, and 25 bases lay between the germline ends. CDR1 LGHDT and CDR2 YNNKEL come from the germline V gene (reference sequence). The CDR3 is 19 residues long. CDR3 residues: CASSLVFLGRPVNYNEQFF. CDR3 sequence (DNA): TGTGCCAGCAGCCTCGTTTTCCTCGGGAGACCTGTTAACTACAATGAGCAGTTCTTC.

CDR3 nucleotide sequence: TGTGCCAGCTCCCCAACCCCGGGACAGGCGGTGAACACTGAAGCTTTCTTT. Its translation: CASSPTPGQAVNTEAFF. The chain combines TRBV18 with TRBJ1-1; 8 positions agree with TRBD1. The germline gives CDR1 KGHSH, CDR2 LQKENI. V was pared by 6 bases and J by 0 bases, with 12 bases of the junction left unmatched. This CDR3 has 17 residues. Complete variable domain (other parts from reference TRBV18 and TRBJ1-1): NAGVMQNPRHLVRRRGQEARLRCSPMKGHSHVYWYRQLPEEGLKFMVYLQKENIIDESGMPKERFSAEFPKEGPSILRIQQVVRGDSAAYFCASSPTPGQAVNTEAFFGQGTRLTVV.

This sequence joins TRBV6-5 and TRBJ1-4, with D uncertain. Germline lookup yields CDR1 MNHEY and CDR2 SVGAGI. The CDR3 totals 14 residues. The ends were cut back, 7 bases at V and 3 bases at J, with 12 bases in the middle. The CDR3 coding sequence is TGTGCCAGCACGGCGGACTTCGCTAATGAAAAACTGTTTTTT. Its protein product is CASTADFANEKLFF.

V and J are TRBV6-6 and TRBJ2-7; the match to TRBD2 covers 9 bases. CDR3 length: 12 residues. J gave up 4 bases and V 8 bases, and 3 bases lay outside the gene matches. Looked up from germline, CDR1 is MNHNY and CDR2 is SVGAGI (reference sequence). The CDR3 nucleotides read TGTGCCAGCGCTAGCGGGATGTACGAGCAGTACTTC. This encodes CASASGMYEQYF.

The chain joins TRBV15 to TRBJ2-2; D is undetermined. Trimming pared 0 bases from V and 2 bases from J, leaving 4 bases between. The CDR3 is 14 amino acids. Germline V CDR1 and CDR2: LNHNV, YYDKDF (reference sequence). The CDR3 loop reads CATSRDINTGELFF. The CDR3 region has the DNA TGTGCCACCAGCAGAGATATTAACACCGGGGAGCTGTTTTTT.

The chain recombines TRBV5-4 with TRBJ1-3; 7 bases are a match to TRBD1. The CDR3 length is 18 residues. With 0 bases clipped from V and 0 bases from J, the junction kept 9 bases outside the gene matches. CDR1 and CDR2 (germline): SGHNT, YYREEE (reference sequence). CDR3 amino acids: CASSLGGQPVGSGNTIYF. The CDR3 DNA sequence: TGTGCCAGCAGCTTGGGGGGACAGCCGGTGGGCTCTGGAAACACCATATATTTT.